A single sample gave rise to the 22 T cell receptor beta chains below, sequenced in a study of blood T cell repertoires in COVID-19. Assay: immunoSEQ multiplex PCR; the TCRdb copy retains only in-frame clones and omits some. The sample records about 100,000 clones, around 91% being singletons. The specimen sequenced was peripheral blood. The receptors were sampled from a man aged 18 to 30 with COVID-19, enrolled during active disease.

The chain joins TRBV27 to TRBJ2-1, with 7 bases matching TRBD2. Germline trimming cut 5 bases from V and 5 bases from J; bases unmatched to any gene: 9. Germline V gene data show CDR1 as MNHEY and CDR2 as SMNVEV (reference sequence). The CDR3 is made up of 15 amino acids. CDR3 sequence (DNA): TGTGCCAGCAGTGGGGGGGTGTGGCTGAACAATGAGCAGTTCTTC. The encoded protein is CASSGGVWLNNEQFF.

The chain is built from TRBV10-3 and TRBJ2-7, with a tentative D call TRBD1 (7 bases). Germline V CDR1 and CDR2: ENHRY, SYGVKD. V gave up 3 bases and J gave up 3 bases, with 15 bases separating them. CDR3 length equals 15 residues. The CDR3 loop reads CAISDGAGGIYEQYF. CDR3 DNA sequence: TGTGCCATCAGTGACGGGGCAGGGGGGATCTACGAGCAGTACTTC.

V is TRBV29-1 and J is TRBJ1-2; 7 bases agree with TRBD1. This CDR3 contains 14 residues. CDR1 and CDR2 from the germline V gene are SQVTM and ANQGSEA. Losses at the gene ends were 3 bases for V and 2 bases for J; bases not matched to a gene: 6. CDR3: CSVDDTGANYGYTF. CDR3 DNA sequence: TGCAGCGTTGATGATACAGGGGCGAACTATGGCTACACCTTC.

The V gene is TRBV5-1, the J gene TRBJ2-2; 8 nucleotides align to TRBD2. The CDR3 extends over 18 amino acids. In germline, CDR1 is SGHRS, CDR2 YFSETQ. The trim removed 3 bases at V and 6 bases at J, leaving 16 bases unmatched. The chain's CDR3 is CASSSGVSGTIISGELFF. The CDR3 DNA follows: TGCGCCAGCAGCTCGGGGGTTAGCGGGACCATTATCTCCGGGGAGCTGTTTTTT.

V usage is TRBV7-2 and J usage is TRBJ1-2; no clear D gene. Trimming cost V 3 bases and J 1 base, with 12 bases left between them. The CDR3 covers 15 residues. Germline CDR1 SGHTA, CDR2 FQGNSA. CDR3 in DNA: TGTGCCAGCAGCTTTTTAGGAGACTTTAACTATGGCTACACCTTC. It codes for CASSFLGDFNYGYTF.

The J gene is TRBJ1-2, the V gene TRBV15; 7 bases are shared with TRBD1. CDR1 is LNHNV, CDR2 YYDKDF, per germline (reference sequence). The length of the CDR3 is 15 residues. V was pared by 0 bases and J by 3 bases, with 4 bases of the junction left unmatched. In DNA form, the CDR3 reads TGTGCCACCAGCAGAGAAAGGGGGCGATACTATGGCTACACCTTC. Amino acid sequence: CATSRERGRYYGYTF.

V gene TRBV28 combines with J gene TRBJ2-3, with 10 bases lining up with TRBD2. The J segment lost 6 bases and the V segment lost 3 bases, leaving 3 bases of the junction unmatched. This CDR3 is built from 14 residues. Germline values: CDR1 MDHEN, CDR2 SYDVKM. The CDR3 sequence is CASSFSGRWDTQYF. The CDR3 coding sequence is TGTGCCAGCAGTTTTAGCGGGAGGTGGGATACGCAGTATTTT.

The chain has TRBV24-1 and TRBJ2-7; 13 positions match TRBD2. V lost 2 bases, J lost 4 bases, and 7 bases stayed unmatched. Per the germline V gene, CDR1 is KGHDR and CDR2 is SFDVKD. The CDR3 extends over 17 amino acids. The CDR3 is CATSDSVGLAGEYEQYF. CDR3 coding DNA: TGTGCCACCAGTGATTCCGTCGGACTAGCGGGAGAATACGAGCAGTACTTC.

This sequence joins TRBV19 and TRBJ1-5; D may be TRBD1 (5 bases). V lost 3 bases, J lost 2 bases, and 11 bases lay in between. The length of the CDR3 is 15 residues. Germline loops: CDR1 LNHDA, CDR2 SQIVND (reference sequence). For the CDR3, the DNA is TGTGCCAGTAGTATTTCGGGGGGTGGCAATCAGCCCCAGCATTTT. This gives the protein CASSISGGGNQPQHF.

The DNA of the CDR3 is TGTGCCAGCAGTTACGTAGCGGATACAACAGATACGCAGTATTTT. This sequence encodes CASSYVADTTDTQYF. The V gene is TRBV6-5, the J gene TRBJ2-3; D may be TRBD2 (6 bases). Germline loops: CDR1 MNHEY, CDR2 SVGAGI. The CDR3 covers 15 residues. Between the trimmed V and J ends, which lost 2 bases and 3 bases, there was a span of 12 bases.

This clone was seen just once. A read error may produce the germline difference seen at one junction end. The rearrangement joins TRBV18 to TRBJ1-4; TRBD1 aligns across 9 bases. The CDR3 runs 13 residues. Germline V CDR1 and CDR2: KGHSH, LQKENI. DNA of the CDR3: TGTGCCAGCTCAGGACAGGGGAATGAAAAACTGCTTTTT. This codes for CASSGQGNEKLLF.

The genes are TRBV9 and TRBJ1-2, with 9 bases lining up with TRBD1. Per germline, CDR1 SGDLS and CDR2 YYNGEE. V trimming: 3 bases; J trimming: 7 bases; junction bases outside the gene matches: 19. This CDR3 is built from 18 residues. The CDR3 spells CASSERIGAGQGSVGYTF. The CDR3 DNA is TGTGCCAGCAGCGAGCGAATTGGTGCGGGACAGGGATCCGTTGGCTACACCTTC.

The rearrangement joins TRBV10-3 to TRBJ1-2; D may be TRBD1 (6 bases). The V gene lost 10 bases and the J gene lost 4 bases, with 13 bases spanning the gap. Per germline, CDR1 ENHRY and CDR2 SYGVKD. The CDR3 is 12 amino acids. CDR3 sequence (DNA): TGTGCCACCCGGTTGGACAGCTATGGCTACACCTTC. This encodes CATRLDSYGYTF.

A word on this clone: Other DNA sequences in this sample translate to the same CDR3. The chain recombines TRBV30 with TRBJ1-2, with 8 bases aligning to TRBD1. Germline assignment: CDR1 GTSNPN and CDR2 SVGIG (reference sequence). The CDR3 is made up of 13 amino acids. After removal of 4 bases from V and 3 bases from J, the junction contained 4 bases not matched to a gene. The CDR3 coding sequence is TGTGCCTGGACCCCGGACAGGGACTATGGCTACACCTTC. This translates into CAWTPDRDYGYTF.

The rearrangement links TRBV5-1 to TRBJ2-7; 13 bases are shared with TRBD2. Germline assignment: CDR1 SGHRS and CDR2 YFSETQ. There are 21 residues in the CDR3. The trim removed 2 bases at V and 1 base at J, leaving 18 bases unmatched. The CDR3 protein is CASSFLSSGTSGKPMSYEQYF. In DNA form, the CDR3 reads TGCGCCAGCAGCTTTTTGTCCTCCGGGACTAGCGGGAAACCCATGTCCTACGAGCAGTACTTC.

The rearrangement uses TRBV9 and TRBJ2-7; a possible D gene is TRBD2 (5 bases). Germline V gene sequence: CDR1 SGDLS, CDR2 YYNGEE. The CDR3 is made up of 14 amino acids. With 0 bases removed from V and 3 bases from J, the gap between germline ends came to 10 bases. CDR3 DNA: TGTGCCAGCAGCGTAGGCGGTAGCGACTACGAGCAGTACTTC. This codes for CASSVGGSDYEQYF.

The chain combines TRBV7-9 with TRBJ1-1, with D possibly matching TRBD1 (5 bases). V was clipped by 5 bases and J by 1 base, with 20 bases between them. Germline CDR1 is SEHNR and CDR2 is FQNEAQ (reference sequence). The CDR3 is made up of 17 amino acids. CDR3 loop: CASSPREGEGRNTEAFF. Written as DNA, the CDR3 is TGTGCCAGCAGCCCCCGGGAAGGGGAGGGGAGGAACACTGAAGCTTTCTTT.

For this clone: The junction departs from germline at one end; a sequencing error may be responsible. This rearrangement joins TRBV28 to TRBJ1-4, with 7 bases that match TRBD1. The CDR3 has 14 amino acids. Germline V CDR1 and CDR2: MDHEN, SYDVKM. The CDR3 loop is CASRLTGTGEKLLF. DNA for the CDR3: TGTGCCAGCAGACTGACAGGGACGGGCGAAAAACTGCTTTTT.

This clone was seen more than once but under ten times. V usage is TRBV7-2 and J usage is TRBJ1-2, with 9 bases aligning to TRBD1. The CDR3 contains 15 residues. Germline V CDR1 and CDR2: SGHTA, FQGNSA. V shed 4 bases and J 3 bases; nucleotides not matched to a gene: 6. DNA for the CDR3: TGTGCCAGCAGCTCTCAACAGGGGGCGCACTATGGCTACACCTTC. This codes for CASSSQQGAHYGYTF.

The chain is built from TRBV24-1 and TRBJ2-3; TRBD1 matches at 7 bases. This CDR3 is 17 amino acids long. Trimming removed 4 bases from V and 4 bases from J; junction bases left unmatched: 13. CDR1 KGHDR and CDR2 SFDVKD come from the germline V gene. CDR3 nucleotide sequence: TGTGCCACCAGTGAACCGACAGGGTCGTTTTATTCAGATACGCAGTATTTT. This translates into CATSEPTGSFYSDTQYF.

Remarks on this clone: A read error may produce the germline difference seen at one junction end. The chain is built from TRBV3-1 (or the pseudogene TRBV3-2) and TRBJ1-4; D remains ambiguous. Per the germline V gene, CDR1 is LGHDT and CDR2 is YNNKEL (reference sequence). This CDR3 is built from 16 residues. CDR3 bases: TGTGCCAGCAGCCAGGTATTGAAGACAACGAATGAAAAACTGCTTTTT. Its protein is CASSQVLKTTNEKLLF.

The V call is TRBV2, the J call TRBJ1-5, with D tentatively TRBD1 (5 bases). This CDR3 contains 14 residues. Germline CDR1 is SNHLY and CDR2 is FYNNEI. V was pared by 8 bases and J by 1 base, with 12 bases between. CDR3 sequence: CASGRGISNQPQHF. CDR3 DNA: TGTGCCAGCGGGAGGGGCATCAGCAATCAGCCCCAGCATTTT.